Listed below are T cell receptor beta chains from one sample, sequenced in a study of cytomegalovirus exposure and HLA in healthy donors. Here immunoSEQ multiplex PCR was the method, and the copy in TCRdb shows in-frame clones only, minus some. The sample lists around 190,000 clones, about three quarters occurring once. Sample: PBMCs. The receptors derive from a woman aged 25 to 39 in good health and CMV-seronegative. The CDR3 runs from the conserved cysteine through the conserved F or W. The D gene is left open where the match is weak. Rows give clone size only sometimes, using once, few, many, or a class for an expanded clone.

>TRBJ1-2|NA|TRBV6-5|NA
CASSQARGSNYGYTF
TGTGCCAGCAGCCAGGCCAGGGGTTCTAACTATGGCTACACCTTC
>TRBJ2-7|TRBD1|TRBV27|NA
CASSPGTGGVSEQYF
TGTGCCAGCAGTCCTGGGACAGGGGGGGTCAGCGAGCAGTACTTC
>TRBJ1-3|NA|TRBV30|NA
CAHTGTTVKSGNTIYF
TGTGCCCATACCGGGACAACCGTTAAATCTGGAAACACCATATATTTT
>TRBJ1-2|TRBD1|TRBV6-5|NA
CASRETGGVSGYTF
TGTGCCAGCAGGGAAACAGGGGGCGTAAGTGGCTACACCTTC
>TRBJ2-2|NA|TRBV27|NA
CASSYGSYTGELFF
TGTGCCAGCAGCTATGGTTCTTACACCGGGGAGCTGTTTTTT
>TRBJ1-2|NA|TRBV7-2|NA
CASSLGQVGEGAF
NA
>TRBJ2-7|TRBD2|TRBV5-1|NA
CASSPSGISYEQYF
TGCGCCAGCAGCCCCAGCGGGATCTCCTACGAGCAGTACTTC
>TRBJ2-3|TRBD2|TRBV7-3|NA
CASSLTGGATAATQYF
TGTGCCAGCAGCTTAACGGGAGGGGCTACGGCAGCTACGCAGTATTTT
>TRBJ1-2|TRBD1|TRBV30|NA
CAWSVPGGNYGYTF
TGTGCCTGGAGTGTACCAGGGGGTAACTATGGCTACACCTTC
>TRBJ1-5|TRBD1|TRBV6-5|NA
CASSYSANRGYQPQHF
TGTGCCAGCAGTTACTCAGCGAACAGGGGATATCAGCCCCAGCATTTT
>TRBJ2-1|NA|TRBV12-5|once
CASGRETYNEQFF
TGTGCTAGTGGGAGGGAAACCTACAATGAGCAGTTCTTC
>TRBJ2-1|TRBD2|TRBV7-3|few
CASSSRAGASYNEQFF
TGTGCCAGCAGCTCCAGAGCGGGGGCATCCTACAATGAGCAGTTCTTC
>TRBJ2-2|NA|TRBV30|few
CAWSQGSTGELFF
TGTGCCTGGAGCCAGGGAAGTACCGGGGAGCTGTTTTTT
>TRBJ2-7|TRBD1|TRBV6-7|NA
CASNLPGGSYEQYF
TGTGCCAGCAATCTGCCAGGGGGCAGCTACGAGCAGTACTTC
>TRBJ2-7|NA|TRBV11-3|NA
CASSVGGGLIYEQYF
TGTGCCAGCAGCGTCGGTGGCGGCTTAATTTACGAGCAGTACTTC
>TRBJ1-4|NA|TRBV30|NA
CAWSEGSGYEKLFF
TGTGCCTGGAGTGAGGGGTCAGGGTATGAAAAACTGTTTTTT
>TRBJ1-3|NA|TRBV30|NA
CAWSPLRVANTIYF
TGTGCCTGGAGCCCCTTACGCGTCGCCAACACCATATATTTT
>TRBJ1-5|NA|TRBV15|NA
CATSRGGGGGQPQHF
TGTGCCACCAGCAGAGGTGGTGGGGGCGGGCAGCCCCAGCATTTT
>TRBJ1-2|TRBD1|TRBV28|NA
CASSLRGRGGYTF
TGTGCCAGCAGTTTAAGGGGGCGCGGTGGCTACACCTTC
>TRBJ1-5|NA|TRBV10-3|NA
CAPGGPPDQPQHF
TGTGCCCCGGGGGGGCCCCCTGACCAGCCCCAGCATTTT
>TRBJ2-7|TRBD2|TRBV6-1|NA
CASSHPLAAVYEQYF
TGTGCCAGCAGCCACCCCCTAGCGGCGGTCTACGAGCAGTACTTC
>TRBJ2-5|TRBD2|TRBV28|once
CASSRNGPGTSGGETQYF
TGTGCCAGCAGCCGCAACGGCCCCGGGACTAGCGGGGGGGAGACCCAGTACTTC
>TRBJ2-5|NA|TRBV19|NA
CASSTGLRETQYF
TGTGCCAGTAGTACGGGACTCCGGGAGACCCAGTACTTC
>TRBJ1-5|TRBD1|TRBV6-1|NA
CASSVTGGPDSNQPQHF
TGTGCCAGCAGTGTCACAGGGGGCCCAGATAGCAATCAGCCCCAGCATTTT
>TRBJ1-1|TRBD1|TRBV29-1|few
CSARTGRIEAFF
TGCAGCGCGAGGACAGGGAGGATTGAAGCTTTCTTT
>TRBJ1-3|TRBD1|TRBV29-1|NA
CSVEDWTGTSSGNTIYF
TGCAGCGTTGAAGATTGGACAGGGACCAGCTCTGGAAACACCATATATTTT